Following are 16 T cell receptor beta chains from one sample sequenced in a study of Ad26.COV2.S vaccination and SARS-CoV-2 variants. Libraries were prepared by immunoSEQ multiplex PCR; TCRdb keeps only in-frame clonotypes and omits some of them. The sample holds about 330,000 clones, about nine tenths seen once. Treatment of the sample: around 19 received Ad26.COV2.S at low or high dose, single or two shots; 5 received placebo; per-sample allocation not given. The investigators took samples on day 63 after the first vaccine or placebo injection. The source material was peripheral blood, sampled in a trial of Ad26.COV2.S vaccine versus placebo. These receptors all stem from a person between 18 and 59 years old who received the Ad26.COV2.S COVID-19 vaccine or a placebo.

The gene calls are TRBV11-3 and TRBJ1-2; 7 nucleotides match TRBD1. Germline V CDR1 and CDR2: SGHNT, YENEEA. The CDR3 covers 17 residues. V gave up 2 bases and J gave up 4 bases; unmatched junction bases: 13. The CDR3 sequence: CASSLLGQAQNSYGYTF. The CDR3 DNA sequence: TGTGCCAGCAGCTTACTCGGACAGGCGCAAAATTCCTATGGCTACACCTTC.

This chain joins TRBV18 and TRBJ2-1; perhaps TRBD2 as D (6 bases). From germline, CDR1 is KGHSH and CDR2 LQKENI. Between the trimmed V and J ends, which lost 3 bases and 0 bases, there was a span of 12 bases. The CDR3 spans 16 residues. CDR3 in amino acids: CASSPRDSSSYNEQFF. CDR3 DNA: TGTGCCAGCTCACCGCGGGACTCGAGCTCCTACAATGAGCAGTTCTTC.

This rearrangement joins TRBV19 to TRBJ1-2, with D hard to call. From germline, CDR1 is LNHDA and CDR2 SQIVND (reference sequence). V shed 10 bases and J shed 6 bases, with 21 bases lying between them. This CDR3 has 14 amino acids. The CDR3 protein is CATSLVGQGHGYTF. The CDR3 nucleotides are TGTGCCACCTCTTTGGTGGGCCAAGGACATGGCTACACCTTC.

This chain connects TRBV27 to TRBJ1-5; 8 nucleotides line up with TRBD1. Germline CDR1 and CDR2: MNHEY and SMNVEV (reference sequence). The V and J ends lost 6 bases and 4 bases, in that order; junction bases with no gene match: 8. This CDR3 has 15 residues. CDR3 residues: CASRGGQAENQPQHF. The CDR3 bases are TGTGCCAGCAGGGGGGGACAGGCGGAAAATCAGCCCCAGCATTTT.

J is TRBJ1-1 and V is TRBV10-3; D might be TRBD1 (6 bases). Germline V gene lookup returns CDR1 ENHRY and CDR2 SYGVKD. V was cut by 8 bases and J by 0 bases, with 19 bases left in between. The CDR3 sequence is 16 residues long. Here the CDR3 reads CAIGTTRGHLNTEAFF. The CDR3 bases are TGTGCCATCGGGACCACCCGGGGACACCTGAACACTGAAGCTTTCTTT.

The chain joins TRBV27 to TRBJ2-1; TRBD1 aligns across 7 bases. This CDR3 comprises 14 residues. Germline lookup yields CDR1 MNHEY and CDR2 SMNVEV (reference sequence). The V segment lost 7 bases and the J segment 7 bases; nucleotides outside the gene matches: 10. The CDR3 reads CASMWTGRGNEQFF. The DNA for the CDR3 is TGTGCCAGCATGTGGACAGGCAGGGGGAATGAGCAGTTCTTC.

This clone was recorded once. The J gene is TRBJ2-1, the V gene TRBV15; 8 bases line up with TRBD2. Germline loops: CDR1 LNHNV, CDR2 YYDKDF (reference sequence). Losses at the gene ends were 5 bases for V and 4 bases for J; bases not matched to a gene: 16. The CDR3 is made up of 18 amino acids. CDR3 protein: CATSFQGPFTSGYNEQFF. The CDR3 coding sequence is TGTGCCACCAGCTTTCAAGGCCCCTTTACTAGCGGTTACAATGAGCAGTTCTTC. Drawing the rest from reference TRBV15 and TRBJ2-1, the complete variable domain is DAMVIQNPRYQVTQFGKPVTLSCSQTLNHNVMYWYQQKSSQAPKLLFHYYDKDFNNEADTPDNFQSRRPNTSFCFLDIRSPGLGDTAMYLCATSFQGPFTSGYNEQFFGPGTRLTVL.

V gene TRBV27 combines with J gene TRBJ1-2, with D hard to call. The length of the CDR3 is 12 residues. V dropped 6 bases and J dropped 6 bases, with 11 bases sitting between them. Germline CDR1 is MNHEY and CDR2 is SMNVEV (reference sequence). The CDR3 sequence: CASRTLRDGYTF. The DNA of the CDR3 is TGTGCCAGCAGGACATTAAGAGATGGCTACACCTTC.

V is TRBV6-1 and J is TRBJ2-3; D remains ambiguous. The CDR3 totals 15 residues. Trimming removed 2 bases at V and 0 bases at J, with 9 bases between. Germline V gene data show CDR1 as MNHNS and CDR2 as SASEGT. The CDR3 coding sequence is TGTGCCAGCAGTGAATTGGTAGAAAGCACAGATACGCAGTATTTT. Protein sequence: CASSELVESTDTQYF.

This clone was seen only once. The J gene is TRBJ2-1, the V gene TRBV4-1, with D unresolved. V was shortened by 3 bases and J by 9 bases, with 9 bases between the two germline ends. The CDR3 spans 12 residues. Germline CDR1 is MGHRA and CDR2 is YSYEKL. Here the CDR3 DNA reads TGCGCCAGCAGCCACTTAGTAAGTGAGCAGTTCTTC. Its protein product is CASSHLVSEQFF.

The genes are TRBV13 and TRBJ1-6; 7 bases are a match to TRBD1. V gave up 5 bases and J gave up 1 base; unmatched junction bases: 5. Germline V CDR1 and CDR2: PRHDT, FYEKMQ (reference sequence). The CDR3 consists of 16 residues. CDR3 region: CASSIRQGSYNSPLHF. CDR3 in DNA: TGTGCCAGCAGCATACGACAGGGATCCTATAATTCACCCCTCCACTTT.

This clone appeared a single time. CDR3 in amino acids: CASSFRTVANTEAFF. CDR3 in DNA: TGCGCCAGCAGCTTCCGGACAGTTGCTAACACTGAAGCTTTCTTT. This chain uses TRBV5-1 with TRBJ1-1, with a tentative D call TRBD1 (6 bases). This CDR3 spans 15 amino acids. V shed 2 bases and J shed 2 bases, with 13 bases lying between them. The germline CDR1 and CDR2 sequences are SGHRS and YFSETQ.

The chain couples TRBV7-9 to TRBJ1-5, with D possibly being TRBD1 (6 bases). Germline CDR1 SEHNR, CDR2 FQNEAQ (reference sequence). CDR3 length equals 15 residues. Trimming left V 4 bases short and J 5 bases short, with 15 bases between. CDR3 protein: CASSSSRTVDQPQHF. The CDR3, as DNA: TGTGCCAGCAGCTCATCCCGGACAGTAGATCAGCCCCAGCATTTT.

J is TRBJ1-3 and V is TRBV4-3; 12 positions agree with TRBD1. Trimming took 6 bases from V and 0 from J; bases not matched to a gene: 9. Germline V gene lookup returns CDR1 LGHNA and CDR2 YSLEER. The CDR3 is made up of 18 amino acids. CDR3 in amino acids: CASSPGTGGLLSGNTIYF. In DNA, the CDR3 is TGCGCCAGCAGTCCCGGGACAGGGGGCCTACTCTCTGGAAACACCATATATTTT.

Remarks on this clone: The same CDR3 can be traced to other DNA sequences in this sample. V and J are TRBV18 and TRBJ1-1, with 11 bases lining up with TRBD1. V shed 1 base, J shed 8 bases, and the junction held 0 bases outside the gene matches. There are 13 residues in the CDR3. The V gene's germline CDR1 is KGHSH and CDR2 LQKENI. CDR3 amino acids: CASSPRDRGEAFF. CDR3 bases: TGTGCCAGCTCACCACGGGACAGGGGGGAAGCTTTCTTT.

The chain links TRBV6-5 to TRBJ2-5; D is perhaps TRBD1 or TRBD2 (5 bases each). V was cut by 9 bases and J by 5 bases, with 16 bases left in between. CDR3 length: 13 residues. The V gene's germline CDR1 is MNHEY and CDR2 SVGAGI. The DNA of the CDR3 is TGTGCCAGTACCTTACTGGGGGTGGAGACCCAGTACTTC. This gives the protein CASTLLGVETQYF.